These 13 T cell receptor beta chains share one sample of origin, sequenced in a study of blood T cell repertoires in COVID-19. Using immunoSEQ multiplex PCR, the repertoire was profiled, and TCRdb retains in-frame clones only, with some absent. The table shows 100,000 to 150,000 clones, with around four fifths occurring only once. The sample comprised peripheral blood. The receptors come from a man between 60 and 75 years old with acute or convalescent COVID-19.

The chain has TRBV10-3 and TRBJ2-1, with a tentative D call TRBD2 (5 bases). CDR1 and CDR2 from the germline V gene are ENHRY and SYGVKD. This CDR3 contains 16 residues. Trimming shortened V by 8 bases and J by 0 bases, and 17 bases separated the two germline ends. CDR3 nucleotide sequence: TGTGCCATCGGTAGGTTAGCGAGCTCCTCCTACAATGAGCAGTTCTTC. Translated, it gives CAIGRLASSSYNEQFF.

This chain joins TRBV6-5 and TRBJ1-5; TRBD1 might be the D (6 bases). V was clipped by 11 bases and J by 3 bases, with 14 bases between them. In germline, CDR1 is MNHEY, CDR2 SVGAGI. The CDR3 has 13 amino acids. DNA for the CDR3: TGTGCCCGGGGGGGCCGTTTCAATCAGCCCCAGCATTTT. Protein: CARGGRFNQPQHF.

This clone occurred a few times. The V call is TRBV30, the J call TRBJ1-4, with 7 bases lining up with TRBD1. This CDR3 is 14 amino acids long. Trimming cost V 2 bases and J 8 bases; bases outside gene matches: 8. The germline CDR1 and CDR2 sequences are GTSNPN and SVGIG (reference sequence). CDR3 region: CAWSPTGRREKLFF. The CDR3 DNA reads TGTGCCTGGAGTCCGACAGGGCGAAGGGAAAAACTGTTTTTT.

The CDR3 nucleotides are TGTGCCAGCAGCTCGGGGGGGACTATTGATTCACCCCTCCACTTT. It is translated as CASSSGGTIDSPLHF. The gene calls are TRBV11-2 and TRBJ1-6; D is perhaps TRBD1 (5 bases). V lost 4 bases and J 8 bases, leaving 15 bases between the germline ends. This CDR3 is built from 15 residues. Per the germline V gene, CDR1 is SGHAT and CDR2 is FQNNGV.

The chain has TRBV29-1 and TRBJ1-1, with 9 bases matching TRBD1. The CDR3 is 14 amino acids. V was clipped by 5 bases and J by 7 bases; unmatched bases: 11. Germline values: CDR1 SQVTM, CDR2 ANQGSEA. The CDR3 spells CSVIITGTGSEAFF. For the CDR3, the DNA is TGCAGCGTTATCATCACCGGGACAGGGAGTGAAGCTTTCTTT. Together with reference TRBV29-1 and TRBJ1-1, the CDR3 gives the full variable domain: SAVISQKPSRDICQRGTSLTIQCQVDSQVTMMFWYRQQPGQSLTLIATANQGSEATYESGFVIDKFPISRPNLTFSTLTVSNMSPEDSSIYLCSVIITGTGSEAFFGQGTRLTVV.

This clone was counted only a few times. This chain links TRBV6-5 with TRBJ1-2, with 7 bases lining up with TRBD1. V lost 10 bases and J lost 7; bases outside the gene matches: 9. The CDR3 totals 12 residues. CDR1 is MNHEY and CDR2 is SVGAGI in the germline V gene. In DNA, the CDR3 is TGTGCCACCCAAGGGGGCTGGGGTGGCTACACCTTC. Its translation is CATQGGWGGYTF.

The chain has TRBV6-6 and TRBJ2-1, with D perhaps matching TRBD1 (6 bases). There are 15 residues in the CDR3. V lost 0 bases, J lost 1 base, and 7 bases lay in between. Germline CDR1 and CDR2: MNHNY and SVGAGI (reference sequence). The CDR3 is CASSYSTGSYNEQFF. The CDR3 nucleotides are TGTGCCAGCAGTTACTCGACAGGTTCCTACAATGAGCAGTTCTTC.

This chain joins TRBV19 and TRBJ2-3; 9 nucleotides align to TRBD2. Trimming removed 1 base from V and 0 bases from J; junction bases left unmatched: 5. Germline-derived CDR1 and CDR2 are LNHDA and SQIVND (reference sequence). The CDR3 spans 17 residues. Here the CDR3 DNA reads TGTGCCAGTAGTATAGCCCTTACTAGCGGGAGCACAGATACGCAGTATTTT. It encodes CASSIALTSGSTDTQYF.

The chain uses TRBV7-6 and TRBJ1-5; D is ambiguous. This CDR3 has 15 residues. V shed 2 bases and J shed 3 bases, with 11 bases lying between them. Looked up from germline, CDR1 is SGHVS and CDR2 is FNYEAQ. The CDR3 bases are TGTGCCAGCAGCTTATGGGGAGGCCACAATCAGCCCCAGCATTTT. Encoded protein: CASSLWGGHNQPQHF.

The genes are TRBV28 and TRBJ1-3, with D perhaps matching TRBD1 (6 bases). Germline V gene lookup returns CDR1 MDHEN and CDR2 SYDVKM. V was clipped by 2 bases and J by 0 bases, with 8 bases between them. The CDR3 runs to 15 residues. This CDR3 is CASSLTGSSGNTIYF. The CDR3 DNA is TGTGCCAGCAGTTTAACAGGGAGCTCTGGAAACACCATATATTTT.

This chain uses TRBV15 with TRBJ1-2; unclear D gene. CDR1 and CDR2 from the germline V gene are LNHNV and YYDKDF (reference sequence). The V end was cut by 0 bases, the J end by 0 bases, with 8 bases between. This CDR3 region has 15 residues. The CDR3 DNA reads TGTGCCACCAGCAGAGATGTCAGGACTAACTATGGCTACACCTTC. Encoded protein: CATSRDVRTNYGYTF.

The chain recombines TRBV24-1 with TRBJ1-2; D gene unclear. CDR1 is KGHDR, CDR2 SFDVKD, per germline. The CDR3 contains 15 residues. Between the trimmed V and J ends, which lost 6 bases and 0 bases, there was a span of 13 bases. The CDR3 bases are TGTGCCACCAGTACTTCCTCGGTAGCTAACTATGGCTACACCTTC. Translated: CATSTSSVANYGYTF.

The rearrangement joins TRBV24-1 to TRBJ2-5, with D possibly matching TRBD1 (5 bases). The CDR3 is 13 residues long. The germline V gene encodes CDR1 KGHDR and CDR2 SFDVKD. V lost 5 bases to trimming and J lost 3 bases, with 9 bases between them. CDR3 loop: CATSGQSEETQYF. The CDR3 DNA sequence: TGTGCCACCAGTGGACAGTCAGAAGAGACCCAGTACTTC.